The source of this TCR beta chain is a study of T cell responses to AZD1222 COVID-19 vaccine. Only in-frame clones appear in the TCRdb table, and some are missing; sequencing was by immunoSEQ multiplex PCR. The sample table includes over 120,000 clones. The study's findings and limits: Sampling captured repertoires only after the peak T cell response. Clonal diversity was possibly underestimated, and the donors were mostly white British, with more females.

Germline V lookup: CDR1 MNHNY, CDR2 SVGAGI (reference sequence). V was clipped by 6 bases and J by 2 bases, with 8 bases between them. The CDR3 extends over 14 amino acids. Of note for this clone: The antigen is unknown.

The specimen sequenced was peripheral blood. This sequence joins TRBV6-6 and TRBJ1-6; D is ambiguous. The sequence came from an adult in good health. The CDR3 DNA is TGTGCCAGCAGCTCTGGGCCCTATAATTCACCCCTCCACTTT. Translation: CASSSGPYNSPLHF.